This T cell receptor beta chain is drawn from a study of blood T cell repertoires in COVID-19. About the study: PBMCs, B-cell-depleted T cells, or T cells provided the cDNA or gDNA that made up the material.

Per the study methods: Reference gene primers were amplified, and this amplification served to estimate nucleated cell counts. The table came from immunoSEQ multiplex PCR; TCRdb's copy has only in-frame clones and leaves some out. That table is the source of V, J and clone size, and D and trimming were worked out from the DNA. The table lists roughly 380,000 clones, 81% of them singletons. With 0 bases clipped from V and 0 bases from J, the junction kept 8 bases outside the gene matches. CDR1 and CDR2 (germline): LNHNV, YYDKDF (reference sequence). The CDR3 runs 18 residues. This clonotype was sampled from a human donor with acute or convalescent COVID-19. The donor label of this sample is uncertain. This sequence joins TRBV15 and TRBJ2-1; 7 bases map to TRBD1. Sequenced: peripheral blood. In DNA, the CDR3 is TGTGCCACCAGCAGAGATAGGGGGCAGGCCCTCTCCTACAATGAGCAGTTCTTC. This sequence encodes CATSRDRGQALSYNEQFF.